The 30 T cell receptor beta chains listed next were all sequenced from one sample in a study of CD8+ T cells in alopecia areata. Extracted RNA was reverse transcribed into cDNA, the sequencing template. The protocol was immunoSEQ multiplex PCR, while the TCRdb copy is restricted to in-frame clones and leaves out a portion. The table has some 170,000 clones, 65% to 75% seen once. The sequencing here drew on CD8+ T cells sorted from blood, taken at week 0. The receptors derive from a human donor with alopecia areata.

This chain connects TRBV2 to TRBJ1-3, with D unclear. The V gene lost 6 bases and the J gene lost 3 bases, with 9 bases spanning the gap. The V gene's germline CDR1 is SNHLY and CDR2 FYNNEI. The CDR3 is 13 amino acids. The CDR3 nucleotides are TGTGCCAGCAGCCCAGGAGTTGGAAACACCATATATTTT. Amino acid sequence: CASSPGVGNTIYF.

The rearrangement uses TRBV15 and TRBJ2-3, with 7 bases aligning to TRBD2. The CDR3 is 15 residues long. The J segment lost 8 bases and the V segment lost 0 bases, leaving 8 bases of the junction unmatched. Germline CDR1 is LNHNV and CDR2 is YYDKDF (reference sequence). The CDR3 coding sequence is TGTGCCACCAGCAGAGATCCTGGAAAGCGGGGTACGCAGTATTTT. Encoded protein: CATSRDPGKRGTQYF.

The chain carries TRBV7-6 and TRBJ2-5, with D possibly TRBD2 on 5 matching bases. This CDR3 is 14 amino acids long. Trimming pared 5 bases from V and 2 bases from J, leaving 12 bases between. Looked up from germline, CDR1 is SGHVS and CDR2 is FNYEAQ. The CDR3 DNA follows: TGTGCCAGCAGCCCGAAGCGAGGGCAAGAGACCCAGTACTTC. Translation: CASSPKRGQETQYF.

The chain combines TRBV30 with TRBJ2-1, with 15 bases identical to TRBD2. V dropped 1 base and J dropped 8; count of bases not matched to a gene: 3. Germline CDR1 reads GTSNPN; CDR2 reads SVGIG (reference sequence). There are 15 residues in the CDR3. CDR3 bases: TGTGCCTGGAGTGGGACTAGCGGGGGGGCGGATGAGCAGTTCTTC. Translated: CAWSGTSGGADEQFF.

The rearrangement uses TRBV5-6 and TRBJ2-3, with 7 bases lining up with TRBD2. Germline lookup yields CDR1 SGHDT and CDR2 YYEEEE. The V gene end was trimmed by 6 bases and the J gene end by 3 bases; junction bases not matched to a gene: 13. The CDR3 consists of 16 residues. The CDR3 coding sequence is TGTGCCAGCACTCCCACCGGGGGGTTGAAGACAGATACGCAGTATTTT. Its protein product is CASTPTGGLKTDTQYF. Together with reference TRBV5-6 and TRBJ2-3, the CDR3 gives the full variable domain: DAGVTQSPTHLIKTRGQQVTLRCSPKSGHDTVSWYQQALGQGPQFIFQYYEEEERQRGNFPDRFSGHQFPNYSSELNVNALLLGDSALYLCASTPTGGLKTDTQYFGPGTRLTVL.

The table lists this clone with a count of one. This chain uses TRBV12-5 with TRBJ2-3; TRBD1 might be the D (5 bases). Germline V gives CDR1 LGHNT, CDR2 FRNRAP. CDR3 length: 15 residues. Trimming removed 6 bases from V and 2 bases from J, with 15 bases in between. The CDR3 region is CASGAGASATDTQYF. The CDR3 DNA follows: TGTGCTAGTGGCGCTGGGGCTTCCGCCACAGATACGCAGTATTTT. Full variable domain (outside the CDR3, taken from reference TRBV12-5 and TRBJ2-3): DARVTQTPRHKVTEMGQEVTMRCQPILGHNTVFWYRQTMMQGLELLAYFRNRAPLDDSGMPKDRFSAEMPDATLATLKIQPSEPRDSAVYFCASGAGASATDTQYFGPGTRLTVL.

This chain uses TRBV15 with TRBJ1-5, with D uncertain. This CDR3 comprises 14 residues. The germline V and J ends were trimmed by 1 base and 0 bases, with 4 bases remaining between them. Germline V gives CDR1 LNHNV, CDR2 YYDKDF (reference sequence). The CDR3 protein is CATSRVTSNQPQHF. Written as DNA, the CDR3 is TGTGCCACCAGCAGAGTTACTAGCAATCAGCCCCAGCATTTT.

This chain links TRBV30 with TRBJ1-5; the D gene is possibly TRBD1 (5 bases). CDR3 size: 14 residues. The V and J ends lost 2 bases and 5 bases respectively, with 13 bases between them. Germline V lookup: CDR1 GTSNPN, CDR2 SVGIG (reference sequence). CDR3 residues: CAWSPGQGDQPQHF. The CDR3 coding sequence is TGTGCCTGGAGTCCCGGACAAGGTGATCAGCCCCAGCATTTT.

This clone was seen only a few times. Other DNA sequences in this sample translate to the same CDR3. The chain recombines TRBV30 with TRBJ1-1; D is undetermined. There are 12 residues in the CDR3. With 0 bases removed from V and 2 bases from J, the gap between germline ends came to 4 bases. Looked up from germline, CDR1 is GTSNPN and CDR2 is SVGIG (reference sequence). For the CDR3, the DNA is TGTGCCTGGAGTGTCGGCAACACTGAAGCTTTCTTT. It codes for CAWSVGNTEAFF. The whole variable domain, filled in from reference TRBV30 and TRBJ1-1, reads SQTIHQWPATLVQPVGSPLSLECTVEGTSNPNLYWYRQAAGRGLQLLFYSVGIGQISSEVPQNLSASRPQDRQFILSSKKLLLSDSGFYLCAWSVGNTEAFFGQGTRLTVV.

This clone came up once. The chain links TRBV19 to TRBJ1-1, with 7 bases matching TRBD1. Germline loops: CDR1 LNHDA, CDR2 SQIVND (reference sequence). The CDR3 is made up of 13 amino acids. J was trimmed by 4 bases and V by 10 bases; bases with no gene match: 9. The CDR3 protein is CAILRQGGTEAFF. The CDR3 nucleotides are TGTGCCATCCTCCGACAGGGCGGCACTGAAGCTTTCTTT.

The chain couples TRBV7-9 to TRBJ1-2, with a tentative D call TRBD1 (6 bases). Germline CDR1 and CDR2: SEHNR and FQNEAQ (reference sequence). The CDR3 spans 15 residues. Trimming removed 5 bases at V and 6 bases at J, with 19 bases between. The CDR3 spells CASSVYRVGVDGYTF. The CDR3 DNA reads as TGTGCCAGCAGCGTCTACAGGGTTGGAGTGGATGGCTACACCTTC.

The genes are TRBV30 and TRBJ2-7, with a tentative D call TRBD2 (5 bases). Germline V gene sequence: CDR1 GTSNPN, CDR2 SVGIG (reference sequence). V was shortened by 3 bases and J by 0 bases, with 9 bases between the two germline ends. The CDR3 is 13 residues long. CDR3 region: CAWRTGSSYEQYF. The DNA of the CDR3 is TGTGCCTGGAGGACGGGGAGCTCCTACGAGCAGTACTTC.

This clone was detected only a few times. The rearrangement joins TRBV27 to TRBJ2-2; no definite D call. The CDR3 contains 13 residues. V lost 5 bases, J lost 0 bases, and 4 bases lay in between. Germline V gives CDR1 MNHEY, CDR2 SMNVEV (reference sequence). The chain's CDR3 is CASSITNTGELFF. The CDR3 DNA reads as TGTGCCAGCAGTATAACGAACACCGGGGAGCTGTTTTTT.

The chain couples TRBV4-1 to TRBJ2-3; no clear D. Germline CDR1 reads MGHRA; CDR2 reads YSYEKL. The V end was cut by 0 bases, the J end by 1 base, with 17 bases between. The CDR3 consists of 18 residues. CDR3: CASSQDHGFSPRTDTQYF. Written as DNA, the CDR3 is TGCGCCAGCAGCCAAGATCACGGGTTCTCTCCTCGCACAGATACGCAGTATTTT.

The chain carries TRBV5-1 and TRBJ2-1; TRBD1 matches at 7 bases. Germline V lookup: CDR1 SGHRS, CDR2 YFSETQ. The V gene end was trimmed by 4 bases and the J gene end by 7 bases; junction bases not matched to a gene: 5. This CDR3 has 13 residues. As DNA, the CDR3 is TGCGCCAGCAGCCTATACAGGGGAAATGAGCAGTTCTTC. This codes for CASSLYRGNEQFF.

The chain links TRBV2 to TRBJ1-2; 11 bases match TRBD1. Germline V CDR1 and CDR2: SNHLY, FYNNEI. J gave up 4 bases and V 3 bases, and 4 bases lay outside the gene matches. The CDR3 runs to 15 residues. The CDR3 nucleotides are TGTGCCAGCAGTGACAGGGACAGGGGGGTCTATGGCTACACCTTC. This encodes CASSDRDRGVYGYTF.

This clone has a handful of counts. The chain employs TRBV5-1 and TRBJ1-1; 12 nucleotides align to TRBD1. The J segment lost 5 bases and the V segment lost 6 bases, leaving 11 bases of the junction unmatched. The CDR3 covers 16 residues. Germline loops: CDR1 SGHRS, CDR2 YFSETQ. CDR3 in amino acids: CASKRLEGQGATEAFF. CDR3 nucleotide sequence: TGCGCCAGCAAGCGATTGGAGGGACAGGGGGCAACTGAAGCTTTCTTT.

V is TRBV9 and J is TRBJ2-5; weak D call: TRBD1 (6 bases). The CDR3 contains 14 residues. Germline lookup yields CDR1 SGDLS and CDR2 YYNGEE. Between the trimmed V and J ends, which lost 3 bases and 4 bases, there was a span of 13 bases. The CDR3 is CASSDRRGTETQYF. As DNA, the CDR3 is TGTGCCAGCAGCGATCGCAGGGGTACAGAGACCCAGTACTTC.

The chain carries TRBV1 and TRBJ2-3; TRBD1, as called in the table, went unchecked against the DNA. TRBV1 is a recognized pseudogene. This CDR3 has 13 amino acids. DNA of the CDR3: TGCACCAGTGACAGGGGATGCACAGATACGCAGTATTTT. It is translated as CTSDRGCTDTQYF.

As DNA, the CDR3 is TGTGCCAGCAGCTCCGGGACAGGGTCCTACAATGAGCAGTTCTTC. Protein product: CASSSGTGSYNEQFF. V gene TRBV5-6 combines with J gene TRBJ2-1, with 9 bases fitting TRBD1. Germline values: CDR1 SGHDT, CDR2 YYEEEE. The V gene end was trimmed by 3 bases and the J gene end by 1 base; junction bases not matched to a gene: 2. The CDR3 contains 15 residues.

This chain links TRBV27 with TRBJ1-5, with TRBD1 matching over 7 bases. The CDR3 is 13 amino acids. The J segment lost 6 bases and the V segment lost 4 bases, leaving 3 bases of the junction unmatched. CDR1 is MNHEY, CDR2 SMNVEV, per germline (reference sequence). Here the CDR3 reads CASSSDRAQPQHF. The CDR3, as DNA: TGTGCCAGCAGTTCAGACAGGGCTCAGCCCCAGCATTTT.

The chain combines TRBV29-1 with TRBJ1-2, with D uncertain. The CDR3 contains 14 residues. Germline V gene lookup returns CDR1 SQVTM and CDR2 ANQGSEA. Trimming left V 0 bases short and J 5 bases short, with 13 bases between. The CDR3 sequence: CSVEDSEAGYGYTF. DNA of the CDR3: TGCAGCGTTGAAGACTCTGAGGCTGGGTATGGCTACACCTTC.

V gene TRBV6-1 combines with J gene TRBJ2-3, with D unresolved. Germline V lookup: CDR1 MNHNS, CDR2 SASEGT. Trimming removed 1 base at V and 0 bases at J, with 11 bases between. This CDR3 is built from 16 residues. This chain's CDR3 is CASSEGEPASTDTQYF. The CDR3 DNA is TGTGCCAGCAGTGAAGGAGAGCCTGCGAGCACAGATACGCAGTATTTT.

This clone turned up a few times. The chain uses TRBV6-5 and TRBJ1-4, with 7 nucleotides matching TRBD1. The J segment lost 8 bases and the V segment lost 8 bases, leaving 8 bases of the junction unmatched. CDR1 and CDR2 (germline): MNHEY, SVGAGI. This CDR3 region has 13 residues. DNA for the CDR3: TGTGCCAGCGGCGTCAGGGGGGGAGAAAAACTGTTTTTT. This codes for CASGVRGGEKLFF.

This clone was found a few times. The chain has TRBV2 and TRBJ2-4; a possible D gene is TRBD1 (5 bases). This CDR3 has 12 amino acids. V was trimmed by 4 bases and J by 9 bases, leaving 10 bases between them. Germline-derived CDR1 and CDR2 are SNHLY and FYNNEI. The CDR3, as DNA: TGTGCCAGCAGTGCGACAGCTCCCATTCAGTACTTC. Translation gives CASSATAPIQYF.

The genes are TRBV11-2 and TRBJ2-5; TRBD1 matches at 9 bases. The CDR3 extends over 17 amino acids. Germline CDR1 is SGHAT and CDR2 is FQNNGV. J was trimmed by 7 bases and V by 1 base; bases with no gene match: 13. The DNA of the CDR3 is TGTGCCAGCAGCTTAGCGTGGGGGACAGGGTCGACTGGGACCCAGTACTTC. Protein sequence: CASSLAWGTGSTGTQYF.

The gene calls are TRBV6-1 and TRBJ2-5, with 14 bases lining up with TRBD2. The CDR3 runs 16 residues. Germline V gene sequence: CDR1 MNHNS, CDR2 SASEGT. With V trimmed by 5 bases and J by 4 bases, 6 bases remained unmatched. The CDR3 DNA follows: TGTGCCAGCAGTCAAGGACTAGCGGGGGGACTAGAGACCCAGTACTTC. Its protein product is CASSQGLAGGLETQYF.

As DNA, the CDR3 is TGTGCCAGCAGTGGGGTGACTAACTACAATGAGCAGTTCTTC. Its protein product is CASSGVTNYNEQFF. This sequence joins TRBV2 and TRBJ2-1, with a tentative D call TRBD2 (5 bases). Looked up from germline, CDR1 is SNHLY and CDR2 is FYNNEI. The V end lost 4 bases, the J end lost 3 bases, and 10 bases lay between the germline ends. The CDR3 runs 14 residues.

The gene calls are TRBV30 and TRBJ2-5; 8 bases agree with TRBD1. After removal of 5 bases from V and 5 bases from J, the junction contained 10 bases not matched to a gene. Looked up from germline, CDR1 is GTSNPN and CDR2 is SVGIG (reference sequence). This CDR3 spans 14 amino acids. The DNA of the CDR3 is TGTGCCTGGGGCCGCGGACAGGGAGTCGAGACCCAGTACTTC. Its translation is CAWGRGQGVETQYF. The variable domain in full, with the rest retrieved from reference TRBV30 and TRBJ2-5, is SQTIHQWPATLVQPVGSPLSLECTVEGTSNPNLYWYRQAAGRGLQLLFYSVGIGQISSEVPQNLSASRPQDRQFILSSKKLLLSDSGFYLCAWGRGQGVETQYFGPGTRLLVL.

The chain recombines TRBV5-1 with TRBJ2-7, with 7 positions matching TRBD1. The germline V gene encodes CDR1 SGHRS and CDR2 YFSETQ. The trim removed 0 bases at V and 3 bases at J, leaving 6 bases unmatched. The CDR3 contains 15 residues. CDR3 bases: TGCGCCAGCAGCTTGGTGGGACAGTCCAACTACGAGCAGTACTTC. Amino acid sequence: CASSLVGQSNYEQYF.